This T cell receptor (beta chain) emerged from a study of T cells in Graves' hyperthyroidism and ophthalmopathy. Regarding the study as a whole: Among thyroid clonotypes expanded above 0.001, most also appeared in blood.

Concerning this clonotype: Its cognate antigen is unknown.

The V end lost 4 bases, the J end lost 3 bases, and 19 bases lay between the germline ends. Germline CDR1 and CDR2: MNHNY and SVGAGI (reference sequence). The CDR3 runs 17 residues. RNA transcripts yielded amplified TCR beta CDR3 regions. HTBI primers were the set used in a first-round RT-PCR of the TCR CDR3. Each CDR3 protein is one row after TCRdb ran MiXCR on the multiplex PCR reads. The table includes around 760,000 distinct CDR3 sequences, just over 35% detected once. The sequenced sample was blood. This TCR was recovered from a woman aged 35 to 49 with Graves' hyperthyroidism. The J gene is TRBJ1-5, the V gene TRBV6-6; maybe TRBD1 (5 bases). The CDR3 loop is CASSSHLIRVNNQPQHF. The CDR3 DNA is TGTGCCAGCAGTTCGCACCTTATCAGGGTCAACAATCAGCCCCAGCATTTT.